Listed below are T cell receptor beta chains from one sample, sequenced in a study of T cells in Graves' hyperthyroidism and ophthalmopathy. TCRdb independently ran MiXCR on the multiplex PCR reads; one entry per CDR3 protein. Of almost 500,000 distinct CDR3 sequences in the sample, under 25% are singletons; the top ten hold approximately 49%. Source material: blood. These receptors originate from a woman aged 70 to 79 with Graves' ophthalmopathy. Each CDR3 is given with its conserved first and last residue. Fields, in order: J gene, D gene, clone size, V gene, CDR3 protein, CDR3 DNA. A D gene is named only where the DNA matches it firmly. The size field is filled for only some rows; it gives once, few, many or a size class.

TRBJ2-7 | TRBD2 | many | TRBV28 | CASRRGRPAYEQYF | TGTGCCAGCAGGCGCGGGAGACCCGCCTACGAGCAGTACTTC
TRBJ2-5 | NA | many | TRBV6-2/TRBV6-3 | CASSYSTTGLQETQYF | TGTGCCAGCAGTTACTCTACGACAGGTTTGCAAGAGACCCAGTACTTC
TRBJ2-3 | NA | NA | TRBV10-1 | CASSESPTSTDTQYF | TGCGCCAGCAGTGAGTCCCCGACTAGCACAGATACGCAGTATTTT
TRBJ2-1 | TRBD1 | many | TRBV30 | CAWSPLDRAEQFF | TGTGCCTGGAGTCCCCTCGACAGGGCTGAGCAGTTCTTC
TRBJ2-6 | NA | NA | TRBV9 | CASSSGTSNSGANVLTF | TGTGCCAGCAGTTCCGGGACATCTAACTCTGGGGCCAACGTCCTGACTTTC
TRBJ2-7 | NA | many | TRBV2 | CASSESLTYEQYF | TGTGCCAGCAGTGAAAGTCTGACCTACGAGCAGTACTTC
TRBJ1-5 | NA | few | TRBV20-1 | CSAHPGLSQPQHF | TGCAGTGCTCACCCGGGGCTCAGTCAGCCCCAGCATTTT
TRBJ2-7 | TRBD2 | few | TRBV7-2 | CASSSASGTYEQYF | TGTGCCAGCAGCTCGGCTAGCGGTACCTACGAGCAGTACTTC
TRBJ1-1 | TRBD1 | NA | TRBV7-9 | CASSLWAGGLNTEAFF | TGTGCCAGCAGCTTGTGGGCAGGGGGCTTGAACACTGAAGCTTTCTTT
TRBJ1-2 | TRBD1 | NA | TRBV11-2 | CASSSAPQGWNYGYTF | TGTGCCAGCAGCTCCGCCCCACAGGGGTGGAACTATGGCTACACCTTC
TRBJ1-1 | NA | NA | TRBV5-1 | CASSLKGPRGNTEAFF | TGCGCCAGCAGCTTAAAGGGGCCCCGAGGAAACACTGAAGCTTTCTTT
TRBJ2-1 | NA | NA | TRBV5-1 | CASSITGVWEQFF | TGCGCCAGCAGCATAACGGGAGTCTGGGAGCAGTTCTTC
TRBJ1-1 | NA | NA | TRBV11-3 | CASSLDYGTEAFF | TGTGCCAGCAGCTTAGATTACGGCACTGAAGCTTTCTTT
TRBJ2-3 | NA | few | TRBV20-1 | CSVRGAGVSTDTQYF | TGCAGTGTTCGGGGGGCGGGAGTTAGCACAGATACGCAGTATTTT
TRBJ1-1 | NA | NA | TRBV27 | CASSFFGAGNTEAFF | NA
TRBJ1-2 | NA | few | TRBV7-2 | CASSLVGPNSLTF | TGTGCCAGCAGTTTAGTCGGACCCAACTCCCTCACCTTC
TRBJ2-6 | NA | NA | TRBV15 | CATSSGRGYPGANVLTF | TGTGCCACCAGCTCCGGCCGGGGATACCCTGGGGCCAACGTCCTGACTTTC
TRBJ2-7 | TRBD2 | many | TRBV4-1 | CASSQRTGGTYEQYF | TGCGCCAGCAGCCAAAGAACGGGGGGGACCTACGAGCAGTACTTC
TRBJ2-1 | NA | few | TRBV7-2 | CASSLFGSRGYNEQFF | TGTGCCAGCAGCTTATTTGGGTCCAGGGGCTACAATGAGCAGTTCTTC
TRBJ2-7 | NA | few | TRBV20-1 | CSAWDGQGTYEQYF | TGCAGTGCTTGGGACGGACAAGGGACCTACGAGCAGTACTTC
TRBJ1-4 | NA | few | TRBV12-3/TRBV12-4 | CASSFSRTNEKLFF | TGTGCCAGCAGTTTCTCGAGAACTAATGAAAAACTGTTTTTT
TRBJ1-6 | TRBD1 | few | TRBV30 | CAWSGGTGRVALHF | TGTGCCTGGAGTGGTGGGACAGGGAGAGTTGCCCTCCACTTT
TRBJ2-1 | TRBD2 | few | TRBV20-1 | CSAREGGRINNEQFF | TGCAGTGCTAGAGAAGGCGGGAGGATAAACAATGAGCAGTTCTTC
TRBJ2-7 | TRBD1 | NA | TRBV12-3/TRBV12-4 | CASRNRDSSYEQYF | TGTGCCAGCAGAAACCGGGACAGTTCCTACGAGCAGTACTTC
TRBJ2-3 | TRBD2 | few | TRBV20-1 | CSAPAGGDTQYF | TGCAGTGCTCCCGCGGGGGGAGATACGCAGTATTTT
TRBJ2-3 | NA | few | TRBV24-1 | CATSPAFTDTQYF | TGTGCCACCAGTCCGGCTTTCACAGATACGCAGTATTTT
TRBJ1-6 | NA | many | TRBV6-1 | CASSEPGNSPLHF | TGTGCCAGCAGTGAACCGGGAAATTCACCCCTCCACTTT
TRBJ2-7 | NA | few | TRBV10-3 | CATSLKEEQYF | TGTGCCACGTCCCTTAAGGAGGAGCAGTACTTC
TRBJ2-7 | NA | many | TRBV28 | CASSFGSYEQYF | TGTGCCAGCAGTTTCGGTTCCTACGAGCAGTACTTC
TRBJ2-3 | NA | NA | TRBV4-3 | CASSQDSTATDTQYF | TGCGCCAGCAGCCAAGACTCAACAGCCACAGATACGCAGTATTTT
TRBJ2-3 | NA | NA | TRBV29-1 | CSVGGNTQYF | TGCAGCGTTGGAGGGAATACGCAGTATTTT
TRBJ2-1 | NA | NA | TRBV4-2 | CASSQGNGRSSYNEQFF | TGTGCCAGCAGCCAGGGTAACGGGAGAAGCTCCTACAATGAGCAGTTCTTC
TRBJ1-5 | NA | NA | TRBV20-1 | CSAAKEGFGNQPQHF | TGCAGTGCTGCAAAGGAGGGTTTTGGCAATCAGCCCCAGCATTTT
TRBJ2-1 | NA | many | TRBV12-3/TRBV12-4 | CASSPPGTRSYNEQFF | TGTGCCAGCAGTCCACCCGGGACACGCTCCTACAATGAGCAGTTCTTC
TRBJ1-2 | NA | NA | TRBV28 | CASSLGDTTNYGHTF | TGTGCCAGCAGTTTAGGGGACACTACTAACTATGGCCACACCTTC
TRBJ1-2 | NA | NA | TRBV6-1 | CASTSNGWAGDNYGYTF | TGTGCCAGCACCTCAAACGGCTGGGCAGGGGACAACTATGGCTACACCTTC
TRBJ2-2 | TRBD2 | few | TRBV7-8 | CASSRLGSGGNTGELFF | TGTGCCAGCAGCCGCTTGGGGAGCGGGGGAAACACCGGGGAGCTGTTTTTT
TRBJ2-5 | TRBD2 | once | TRBV4-1 | CASSPTGLAGAGSETQYF | TGCGCCAGCAGCCCGACGGGACTAGCGGGAGCCGGATCAGAGACCCAGTACTTC
TRBJ2-2 | NA | many | TRBV27 | CASSLVGGELFF | TGTGCCAGCAGTTTAGTTGGCGGGGAGCTGTTTTTT
TRBJ2-7 | TRBD1 | few | TRBV10-2 | CASRMDRASSYEQYF | TGCGCCAGCAGGATGGACAGGGCCAGCTCCTACGAGCAGTACTTC
TRBJ2-2 | NA | NA | TRBV6-5 | CASRYSRGGLNTGELFF | TGTGCCAGCAGGTACTCTCGTGGGGGGCTGAACACCGGGGAGCTGTTTTTT